This paragraph reports one T cell receptor (beta chain). This specimen belongs to a study of blood T cell repertoires in COVID-19. Study context: The United States, Italy and Spain supplied acute and convalescent COVID-19 samples. Sources were T cells, B-cell-depleted T cells, or PBMCs; the material itself was cDNA or gDNA.

Per the original data handling: Nucleated cell number was recorded as an estimate derived from reference gene primer amplification. Repertoires were generated with immunoSEQ multiplex PCR, while TCRdb's copy carries only in-frame clones and drops some. V and J calls and clone size are copied from that table; D and trimming were computed from the DNA. This table has some 88,000 clones, about 86% appearing once. The length of the CDR3 is 13 residues. Germline V lookup: CDR1 SGHRS, CDR2 YFSETQ. Trimming cost V 4 bases and J 9 bases, with 16 bases left between them. The sample consisted of peripheral blood. The gene calls are TRBV5-1 and TRBJ1-2; D unclear. This receptor was identified in a man in his sixties with acute or convalescent COVID-19. The chain's CDR3 is CASSPIPVSSYTF. The CDR3 DNA sequence: TGCGCCAGCAGCCCGATACCGGTCTCGAGCTACACCTTC.